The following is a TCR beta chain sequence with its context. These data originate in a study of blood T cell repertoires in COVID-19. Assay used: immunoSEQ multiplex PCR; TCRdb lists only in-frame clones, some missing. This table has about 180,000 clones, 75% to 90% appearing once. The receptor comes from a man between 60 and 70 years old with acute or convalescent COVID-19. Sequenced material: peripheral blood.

The CDR3, as DNA: TGCGCCAGCAGCCCGACGATTACAGCTAACTATGGCTACACCTTC. It is translated as CASSPTITANYGYTF. The rearrangement uses TRBV4-3 and TRBJ1-2, with D unresolved. V was clipped by 4 bases and J by 0 bases, with 12 bases between them. The CDR3 length is 15 residues. CDR1 and CDR2 from the germline V gene are LGHNA and YSLEER.